This T cell receptor beta chain was sequenced during a study of radiotherapy plus CTLA-4 blockade in lung cancer. The CDR3 is made up of 15 amino acids. The germline V and J ends were trimmed by 0 bases and 4 bases, with 12 bases remaining between them. Germline-derived CDR1 and CDR2 are MNHEY and SVGAGI. This clone was observed a single time. Some clones are missing from TCRdb's copy, which holds only in-frame ones; the method was immunoSEQ multiplex PCR. Altogether 85,000 to 95,000 clones are present, 82% being singletons, with the ten largest covering roughly 25%. The sequence derives from a human donor with non-small cell lung cancer that progressed on radiotherapy plus ipilimumab. The input for sequencing was peripheral blood, taken from a patient treated with radiotherapy plus ipilimumab. V gene TRBV6-5 combines with J gene TRBJ2-5; possible D gene TRBD2, 5 bases. CDR3 nucleotides: TGTGCCAGCAGTTACTCTCAGCGGTCAAGAGAGACCCAGTACTTC. Amino acids: CASSYSQRSRETQYF.